The 4 T cell receptor beta chains given below trace back to one sample, sequenced in a study of T cells after yellow fever vaccination. TCRdb reanalysed the 5' RACE reads using MiXCR and keeps one entry per CDR3 protein. The sample shows roughly 32,000 distinct CDR3 sequences, approximately 7% of them seen only once. The source was PBMCs, either bulk or a sorted T-cell subset (CD4+, CD8+, memory, or dextramer-sorted; not recorded which), collected on the day of the first yellow fever vaccination. The receptors stem from a man younger than 35 who received the YFV17D yellow fever vaccine.

This clonotype was seen at least ten times. The rearrangement uses TRBV4-3 and TRBJ2-1, with D tentatively TRBD2 (7 bases). This CDR3 has 16 amino acids. Trimming took 0 bases from V and 8 from J, leaving 17 bases between them. Per the germline V gene, CDR1 is LGHNA and CDR2 is YSLEER. CDR3 nucleotide sequence: TGCGCCAGCAGCCAAGATTGGGGGGGCGGTGGGGATGAGCAGTTCTTC. Translating it yields CASSQDWGGGGDEQFF.

In DNA form, the CDR3 reads TGTGCCAGCAGTTACTCCGTGCAGGGTGGGCAGCCCCAGCATTTT. Encoded protein: CASSYSVQGGQPQHF. V and J are TRBV6-5 and TRBJ1-5, with a tentative D call TRBD1 (5 bases). CDR1 and CDR2 (germline): MNHEY, SVGAGI. The CDR3 runs to 15 residues. The V gene lost 0 bases and the J gene lost 7 bases, with 13 bases spanning the gap.

This clonotype was seen repeatedly, ten times or more. The rearrangement joins TRBV5-1 to TRBJ2-1; 8 nucleotides match TRBD2. The CDR3 has 16 residues. With V trimmed by 3 bases and J by 10 bases, 15 bases remained unmatched. Per the germline V gene, CDR1 is SGHRS and CDR2 is YFSETQ. The CDR3, as DNA: TGCGCCAGCAGCTCAACAGCGGGGGCCCGCCCGTGGGAGCAGTTCTTC. It translates to CASSSTAGARPWEQFF.

This clonotype was observed many times. The genes are TRBV15 and TRBJ2-1, with 13 bases identical to TRBD2. The V and J ends lost 0 bases and 12 bases, in that order; junction bases with no gene match: 17. CDR3 length: 19 amino acids. Germline CDR1 is LNHNV and CDR2 is YYDKDF (reference sequence). CDR3 DNA sequence: TGTGCCACCAGCAGAGAACCCTATGGACTAGCGGGGGACCTGGGGACGCAGTTCTTC. This translates into CATSREPYGLAGDLGTQFF. The whole variable domain, remainder taken from reference TRBV15 and TRBJ2-1, is DAMVIQNPRYQVTQFGKPVTLSCSQTLNHNVMYWYQQKSSQAPKLLFHYYDKDFNNEADTPDNFQSRRPNTSFCFLDIRSPGLGDTAMYLCATSREPYGLAGDLGTQFFGPGTRLTVL.